This T cell receptor beta chain is drawn from a study of cytomegalovirus exposure and HLA in healthy donors. The PCR was carried out with 60 Vbeta primers and 13 Jbeta primers. Data came from immunoSEQ multiplex PCR; TCRdb stores just in-frame clones and leaves some out. The sample includes 100,000 to 150,000 clones, around 74% of them seen just once. The CDR3 runs to 15 residues. V shed 4 bases and J shed 0 bases, with 14 bases lying between them. Germline V gene lookup returns CDR1 SGHRS and CDR2 YFSETQ. The sample taken for sequencing was PBMCs. The source is a male donor in good health and CMV-seronegative. The V gene is TRBV5-1, the J gene TRBJ2-7; tentative D call: TRBD1 (6 bases). The CDR3 is CASSVGHMTSYEQYF. DNA of the CDR3: TGCGCCAGCAGCGTGGGACACATGACCTCCTACGAGCAGTACTTC.